This T cell receptor beta chain was identified in a study of blood T cell repertoires in COVID-19. Across the whole study: COVID-19 samples collected from the United States, Italy and Spain covered acute and convalescent phases. PBMCs, B-cell-depleted T cells, or T cells were the source of the cDNA or gDNA that made up the material.

CDR1 is SGHTA and CDR2 is FQGNSA in the germline V gene. V shed 5 bases, J shed 4 bases, and the junction held 11 bases outside the gene matches. The CDR3 consists of 18 residues. Residents of 20 to 25 US areas, aged about 18 to 89 years, made up the participants. TCRdb keeps only in-frame clones here, not all; method: immunoSEQ multiplex PCR. The table shows hundreds of thousands of clones, with 88% occurring only once. Material: PBMCs or T cells enriched from blood (not recorded which). The rearrangement joins TRBV7-2 to TRBJ2-2, with 12 bases matching TRBD2. This clonotype was obtained from a woman between 50 and 59 years old who had recovered from COVID-19. Here the CDR3 DNA reads TGTGCCAGCAGCCGTAGACTAGCGGGGGTTGGTGGCACCGGGGAGCTGTTTTTT. Protein sequence: CASSRRLAGVGGTGELFF.